This is a list of T cell receptor beta chains from one sample in a study of OX40 agonist ivuxolimab in advanced cancers. Sequencing was performed with immunoSEQ multiplex PCR; in TCRdb, only in-frame clones are kept and a portion is missing. The sample records 42,000 or so clones, 70% to 90% being singletons. The sequencing used CD4+ or CD8+ T cells sorted from blood, collected in a trial of the OX40 agonist ivuxolimab. The receptors come from an adult with an advanced solid tumor such as melanoma, head and neck, liver or kidney cancer. Both conserved end residues are trimmed from each CDR3.

CDR3	length	V
ASSGGRGEVLSGANVLT	17	TRBV2
ASSPAPREVGETQY	14	TRBV7-2
SAWTGVYEQY	10	TRBV29-1
ASSLDLGQGPNTEAF	15	TRBV7-2
ASSLLGGLDEQY	12	TRBV7-9
ASSFAGGINEQF	12	TRBV5-1
ASSVGLGWDTGELF	14	TRBV9
ASSKDGGKYAEAF	13	TRBV5-4
ASRRRMTDQPQH	12	TRBV6-6
ASSLPHGQGNSEQF	14	TRBV7-8
ASSHAALGGAEAF	13	TRBV4-1
ASSLSAKNIQY	11	TRBV5-8
ASSPQGGGATDTQY	14	TRBV7-6
ASSPWREAF	9	TRBV5-8
ASSLGDYLGEQF	12	TRBV7-2
ASRSGSFSGNTIY	13	TRBV7-6
ASSLVGQYNEKLF	13	TRBV7-2
ASSLSLAPYEQY	12	TRBV27
ASKRTPIFQETQY	13	TRBV6-5
ASSLYWSTSTDTQY	14	TRBV7-9
ASLVGAPDSNQPQH	14	TRBV19
ASSIGAGGTDTQY	13	TRBV19
ASSYSSGTETQY	12	TRBV6-5
ASSDDENTGELF	12	TRBV6-4
ASSQGMNYGYT	11	TRBV4-3
ASTFGEVGELF	11	TRBV9
ASTGRVPTNTGELF	14	TRBV2
ASSLDRASNEQY	12	TRBV7-9
ASSLAVLMNEQF	12	TRBV4-2
ASSDYTEAF	9	TRBV28
ASSGPNYDDEQF	12	TRBV9
ASSGTGMNTEAF	12	TRBV10-2
ASSPRGVLYEQY	12	TRBV27
ASSVGAGLQETQY	13	TRBV9
ASSPGGDEQY	10	TRBV7-8
ASSHTGRSGYT	11	TRBV11-3
ASSLAGGSYEQY	12	TRBV11-2
ASSWPGQGAYGYT	13	TRBV7-8
ASSETGGGSYEQY	13	TRBV4-3
ASSLAGEVYEQY	12	TRBV7-9
ASSQGGGVSF	10	TRBV4-1
ASSYQPTGFDYGYT	14	TRBV6-6
ASSNLGQGAGETQY	14	TRBV11-1
ASSSPGESPLH	11	TRBV7-9
ASSLARYTEAF	11	TRBV27
ASSAGQTKNIQY	12	TRBV7-9
ASSIGSSYEQY	11	TRBV19
ASSQSWAARETQY	13	TRBV4-3
ASSLVPSAVNTEAF	14	TRBV7-9
ASSLDGDSYNEQF	13	TRBV5-5
ASSPRLAGYNEQF	13	TRBV13
ASSSGGTEAF	10	TRBV7-9
ASSPPAYNSPLH	12	TRBV7-2
ASSSLEGVNTEAF	13	TRBV28
ATAGTGGTDTQY	12	TRBV10-3